This TCR beta chain derives from a study of blood T cell repertoires in COVID-19. Study details: Donors in the United States, Italy and Spain gave samples during acute or convalescent COVID-19. PBMCs, B-cell-depleted T cells, or T cells were the source of the cDNA or gDNA that made up the material.

Germline CDR1 SGHDT, CDR2 YYEEEE. V dropped 6 bases and J dropped 5 bases, with 17 bases sitting between them. The CDR3 spans 14 residues. Repertoires were generated with immunoSEQ multiplex PCR, while TCRdb's copy carries only in-frame clones and drops some. The sample includes approximately 98,000 clones, about 85% of them seen just once. The clonotype was recovered from a woman aged 70 to 79 with acute or convalescent COVID-19. The material sequenced was peripheral blood. The chain joins TRBV5-6 to TRBJ1-2; D is undetermined. The CDR3, as DNA: TGTGCCAGCACCCTCCATGGGGAGAGTTATGGCTACACCTTC. Protein sequence: CASTLHGESYGYTF.